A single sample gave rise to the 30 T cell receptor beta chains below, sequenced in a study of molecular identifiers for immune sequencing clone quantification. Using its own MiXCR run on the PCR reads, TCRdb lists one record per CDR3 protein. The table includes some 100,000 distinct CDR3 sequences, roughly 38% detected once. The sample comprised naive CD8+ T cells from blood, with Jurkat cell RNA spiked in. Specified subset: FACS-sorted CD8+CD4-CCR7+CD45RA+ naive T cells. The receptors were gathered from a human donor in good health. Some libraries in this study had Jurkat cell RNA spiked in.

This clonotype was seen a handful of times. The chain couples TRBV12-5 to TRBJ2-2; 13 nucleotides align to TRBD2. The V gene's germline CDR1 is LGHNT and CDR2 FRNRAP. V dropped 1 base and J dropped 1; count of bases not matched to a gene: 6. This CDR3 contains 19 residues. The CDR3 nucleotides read TGTGCTAGTGGTTTGGAAACTAGCGGGAGGGAGGGGAACACCGGGGAGCTGTTTTTT. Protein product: CASGLETSGREGNTGELFF.

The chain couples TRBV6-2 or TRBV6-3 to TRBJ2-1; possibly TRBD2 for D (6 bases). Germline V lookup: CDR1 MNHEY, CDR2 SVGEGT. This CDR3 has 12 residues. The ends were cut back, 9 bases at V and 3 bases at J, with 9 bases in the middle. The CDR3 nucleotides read TGTGCCAGGCTGGACTACTACAATGAGCAGTTCTTC. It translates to CARLDYYNEQFF.

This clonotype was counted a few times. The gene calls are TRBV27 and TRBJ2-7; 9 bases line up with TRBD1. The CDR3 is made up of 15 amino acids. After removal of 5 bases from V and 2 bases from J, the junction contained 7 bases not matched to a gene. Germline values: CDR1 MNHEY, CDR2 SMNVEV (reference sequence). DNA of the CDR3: TGTGCCAGCAGTCTTACAGGGGGCAGCGCCTACGAGCAGTACTTC. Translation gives CASSLTGGSAYEQYF.

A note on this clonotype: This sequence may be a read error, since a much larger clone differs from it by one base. DNA of the CDR3: TGCGCCAGCAGCCAAGATTCGGGACAGGGCTACAATGAGCCGTTCTTC. Translating gives CASSQDSGQGYNEPFF. The rearrangement joins TRBV4-3 to TRBJ2-1; TRBD1 matches 9 bases. CDR1 and CDR2 from the germline V gene are LGHNA and YSLEER. CDR3 length: 16 amino acids.

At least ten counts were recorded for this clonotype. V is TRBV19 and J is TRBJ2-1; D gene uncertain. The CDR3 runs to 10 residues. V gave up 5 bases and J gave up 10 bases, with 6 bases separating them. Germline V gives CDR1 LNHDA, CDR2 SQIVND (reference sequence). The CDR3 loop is CASSGGEQFF. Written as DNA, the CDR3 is TGTGCCAGTAGTGGCGGCGAGCAGTTCTTC. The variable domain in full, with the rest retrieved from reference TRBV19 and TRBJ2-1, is DGGITQSPKYLFRKEGQNVTLSCEQNLNHDAMYWYRQDPGQGLRLIYYSQIVNDFQKGDIAEGYSVSREKKESFPLTVTSAQKNPTAFYLCASSGGEQFFGPGTRLTVL.

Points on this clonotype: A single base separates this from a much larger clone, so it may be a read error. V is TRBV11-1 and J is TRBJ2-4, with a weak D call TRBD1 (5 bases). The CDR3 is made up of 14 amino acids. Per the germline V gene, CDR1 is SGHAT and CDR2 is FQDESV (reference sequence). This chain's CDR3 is CAGRLRVAKNNQYF. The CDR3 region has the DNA TGTGCGGGGCGGCTCCGAGTAGCCAAAAACAATCAGTACTTC.

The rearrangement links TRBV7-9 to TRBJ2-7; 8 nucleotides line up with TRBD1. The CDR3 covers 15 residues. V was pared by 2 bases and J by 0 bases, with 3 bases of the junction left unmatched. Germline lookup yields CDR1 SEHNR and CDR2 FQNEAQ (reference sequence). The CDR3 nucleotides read TGTGCCAGCAGCTTACCCGGACAGGGCTCCTACGAGCAGTACTTC. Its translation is CASSLPGQGSYEQYF.

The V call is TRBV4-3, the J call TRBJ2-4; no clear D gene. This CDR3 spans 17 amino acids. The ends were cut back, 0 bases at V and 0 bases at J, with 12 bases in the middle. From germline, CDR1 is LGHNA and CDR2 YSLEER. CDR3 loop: CASSQDVRIQAKNIQYF. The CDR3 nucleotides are TGCGCCAGCAGCCAAGATGTGCGGATACAAGCCAAAAACATTCAGTACTTC.

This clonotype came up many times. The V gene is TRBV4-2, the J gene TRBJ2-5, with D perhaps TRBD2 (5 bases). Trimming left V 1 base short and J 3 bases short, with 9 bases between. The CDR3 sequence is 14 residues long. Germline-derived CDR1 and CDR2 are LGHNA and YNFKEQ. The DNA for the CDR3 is TGTGCCAGCAGCCAAGGGGCCGGGGAAGAGACCCAGTACTTC. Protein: CASSQGAGEETQYF.

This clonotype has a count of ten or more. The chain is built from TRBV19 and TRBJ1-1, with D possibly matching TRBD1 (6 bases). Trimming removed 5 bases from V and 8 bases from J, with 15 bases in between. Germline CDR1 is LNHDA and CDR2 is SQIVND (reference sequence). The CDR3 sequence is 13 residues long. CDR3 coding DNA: TGTGCCAGTAGTCCGGACAGCCTCGAAGAAGCTTTCTTT. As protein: CASSPDSLEEAFF.

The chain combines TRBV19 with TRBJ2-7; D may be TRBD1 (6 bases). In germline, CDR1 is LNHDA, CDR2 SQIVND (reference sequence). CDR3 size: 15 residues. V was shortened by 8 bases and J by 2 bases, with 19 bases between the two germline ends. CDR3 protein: CASGGVRDNPYEQYF. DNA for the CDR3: TGTGCCAGTGGGGGTGTCCGGGACAACCCCTACGAGCAGTACTTC.

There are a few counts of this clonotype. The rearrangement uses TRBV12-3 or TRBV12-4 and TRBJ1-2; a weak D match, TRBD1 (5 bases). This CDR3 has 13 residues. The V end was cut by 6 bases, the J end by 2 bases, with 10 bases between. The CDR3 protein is CASRAGTNYGYTF. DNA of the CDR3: TGTGCCAGCAGGGCAGGGACGAACTATGGCTACACCTTC.

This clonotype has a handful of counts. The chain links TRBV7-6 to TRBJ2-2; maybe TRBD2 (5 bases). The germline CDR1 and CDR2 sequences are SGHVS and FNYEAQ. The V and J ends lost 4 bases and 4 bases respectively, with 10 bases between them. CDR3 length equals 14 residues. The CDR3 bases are TGTGCCAGCAGCTCCTGGGAGCCCACCGGGGAGCTGTTTTTT. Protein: CASSSWEPTGELFF. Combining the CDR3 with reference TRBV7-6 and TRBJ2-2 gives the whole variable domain GAGVSQSPRYKVTKRGQDVALRCDPISGHVSLYWYRQALGQGPEFLTYFNYEAQQDKSGLPNDRFSAERPEGSISTLTIQRTEQRDSAMYRCASSSWEPTGELFFGEGSRLTVL.

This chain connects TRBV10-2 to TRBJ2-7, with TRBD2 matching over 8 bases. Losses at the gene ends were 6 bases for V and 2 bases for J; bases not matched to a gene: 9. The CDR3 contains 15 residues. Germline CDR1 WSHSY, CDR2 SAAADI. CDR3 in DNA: TGCGCCAGCAGCCTGGTTGCGGGAGGTCCCTACGAGCAGTACTTC. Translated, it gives CASSLVAGGPYEQYF.

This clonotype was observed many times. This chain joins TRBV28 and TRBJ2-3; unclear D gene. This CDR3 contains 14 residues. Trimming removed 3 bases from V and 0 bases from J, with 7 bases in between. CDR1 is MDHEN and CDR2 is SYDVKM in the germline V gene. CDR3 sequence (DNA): TGTGCCAGCAGTTTCTCCCGGAGCACAGATACGCAGTATTTT. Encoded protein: CASSFSRSTDTQYF.

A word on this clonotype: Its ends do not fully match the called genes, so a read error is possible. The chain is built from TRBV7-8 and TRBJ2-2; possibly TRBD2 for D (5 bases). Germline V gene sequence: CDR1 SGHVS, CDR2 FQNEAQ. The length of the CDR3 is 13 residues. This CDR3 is CASSLLNTGELLF. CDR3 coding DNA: TGTGCCAGCAGCTTACTGAACACCGGGGAGCTGTTATTT.

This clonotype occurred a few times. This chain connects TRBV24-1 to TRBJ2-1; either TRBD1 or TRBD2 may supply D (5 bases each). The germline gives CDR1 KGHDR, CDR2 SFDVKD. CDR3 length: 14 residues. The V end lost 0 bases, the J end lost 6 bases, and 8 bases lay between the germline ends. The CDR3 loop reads CATSDLRDRNEQFF. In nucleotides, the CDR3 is TGTGCCACCAGTGATTTGCGGGACCGCAATGAGCAGTTCTTC.

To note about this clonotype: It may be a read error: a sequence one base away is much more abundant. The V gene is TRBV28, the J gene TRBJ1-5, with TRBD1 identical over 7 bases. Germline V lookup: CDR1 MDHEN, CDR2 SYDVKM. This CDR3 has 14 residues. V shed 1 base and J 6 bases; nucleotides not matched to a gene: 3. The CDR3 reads CASSLFRGGQPQHF. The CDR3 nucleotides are TGTGCCAGCAGTTTATTCAGGGGGGGTCAGCCCCAGCATTTT.

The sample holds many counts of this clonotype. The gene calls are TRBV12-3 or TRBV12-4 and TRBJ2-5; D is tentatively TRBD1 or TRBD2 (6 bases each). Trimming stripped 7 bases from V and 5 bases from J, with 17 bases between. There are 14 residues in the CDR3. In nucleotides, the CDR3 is TGTGCCAGCACCGAAGGAGGAGGGGGGGAGACCCAGTACTTC. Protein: CASTEGGGGETQYF.

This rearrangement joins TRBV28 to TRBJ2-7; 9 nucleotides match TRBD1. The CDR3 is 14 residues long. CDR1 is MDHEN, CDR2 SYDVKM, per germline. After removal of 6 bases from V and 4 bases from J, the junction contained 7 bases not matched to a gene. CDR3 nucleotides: TGTGCCAGCAGCACCGGGACAGGGATATACGAGCAGTACTTC. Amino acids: CASSTGTGIYEQYF.

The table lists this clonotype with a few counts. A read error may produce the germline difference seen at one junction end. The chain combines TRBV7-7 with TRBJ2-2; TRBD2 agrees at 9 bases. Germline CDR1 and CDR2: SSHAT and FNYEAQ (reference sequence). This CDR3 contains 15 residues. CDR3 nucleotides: TGTGCTAGCAGCTTAGAAACTAGCGGGACCGGGGAGCTGTTTTTT. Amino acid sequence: CASSLETSGTGELFF.

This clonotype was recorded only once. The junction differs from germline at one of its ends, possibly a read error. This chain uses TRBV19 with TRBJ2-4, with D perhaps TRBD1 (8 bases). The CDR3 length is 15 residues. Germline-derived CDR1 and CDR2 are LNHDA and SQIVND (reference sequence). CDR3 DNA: TGTGCCTGTAGTATCCCCGACAGGGGAGGGGGCATTCAGTACTTC. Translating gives CACSIPDRGGGIQYF.

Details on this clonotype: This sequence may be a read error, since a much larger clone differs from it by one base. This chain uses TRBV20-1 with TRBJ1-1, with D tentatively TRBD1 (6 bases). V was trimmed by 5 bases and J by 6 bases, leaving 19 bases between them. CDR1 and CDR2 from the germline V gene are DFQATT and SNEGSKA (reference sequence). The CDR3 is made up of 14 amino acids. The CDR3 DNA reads TGCAGTGCTCCCCCCGATACAGGGTGGGCTGAAGCTTTCTTT. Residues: CSAPPDTGWAEAFF.

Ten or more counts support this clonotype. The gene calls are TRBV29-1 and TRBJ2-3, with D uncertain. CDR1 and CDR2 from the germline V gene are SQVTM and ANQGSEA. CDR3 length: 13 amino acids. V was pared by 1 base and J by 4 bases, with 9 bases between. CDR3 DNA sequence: TGCAGCGTTGAAGGGGGTTACGCAGATACGCAGTATTTT. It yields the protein CSVEGGYADTQYF.

Here the CDR3 DNA reads TGCAGCGTTCTATCGACTAGCGGGAACGGAGAGACCCAGTACTTC. Encoded protein: CSVLSTSGNGETQYF. This rearrangement joins TRBV29-1 to TRBJ2-5; 11 bases agree with TRBD2. From germline, CDR1 is SQVTM and CDR2 ANQGSEA. This CDR3 is 15 amino acids long. V shed 5 bases, J shed 4 bases, and the junction held 9 bases outside the gene matches.

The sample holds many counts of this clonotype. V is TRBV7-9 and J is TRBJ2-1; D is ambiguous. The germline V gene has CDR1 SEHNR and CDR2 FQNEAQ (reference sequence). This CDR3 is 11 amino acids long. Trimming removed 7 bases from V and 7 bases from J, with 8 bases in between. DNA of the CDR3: TGTGCCAGCACCAGATTAAATGAGCAGTTCTTC. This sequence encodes CASTRLNEQFF.

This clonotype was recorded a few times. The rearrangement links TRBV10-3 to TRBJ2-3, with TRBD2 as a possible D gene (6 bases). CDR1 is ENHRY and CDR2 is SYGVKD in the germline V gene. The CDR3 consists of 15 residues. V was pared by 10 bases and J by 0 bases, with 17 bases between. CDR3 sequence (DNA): TGTGCCACCGGTGGAGGGCCACCTAGCACAGATACGCAGTATTTT. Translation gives CATGGGPPSTDTQYF.

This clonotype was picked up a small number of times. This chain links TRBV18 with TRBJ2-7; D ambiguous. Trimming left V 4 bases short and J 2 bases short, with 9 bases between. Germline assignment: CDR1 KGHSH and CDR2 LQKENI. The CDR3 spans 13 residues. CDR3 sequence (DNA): TGTGCCAGCTCACTCTCAGCCCCCTACGAGCAGTACTTC. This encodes CASSLSAPYEQYF. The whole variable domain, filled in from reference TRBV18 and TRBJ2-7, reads NAGVMQNPRHLVRRRGQEARLRCSPMKGHSHVYWYRQLPEEGLKFMVYLQKENIIDESGMPKERFSAEFPKEGPSILRIQQVVRGDSAAYFCASSLSAPYEQYFGPGTRLTVT.

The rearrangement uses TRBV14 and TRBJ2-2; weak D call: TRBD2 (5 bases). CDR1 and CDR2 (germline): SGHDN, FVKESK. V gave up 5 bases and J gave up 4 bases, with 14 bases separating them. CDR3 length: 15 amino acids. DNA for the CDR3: TGTGCCAGCAGCAAGGTTGGTGGAGGCACCGGGGAGCTGTTTTTT. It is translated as CASSKVGGGTGELFF.

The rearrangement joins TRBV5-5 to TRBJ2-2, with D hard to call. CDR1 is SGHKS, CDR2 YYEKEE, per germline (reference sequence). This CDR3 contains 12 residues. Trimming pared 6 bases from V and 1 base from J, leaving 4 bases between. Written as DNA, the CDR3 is TGTGCCAGCACCTGGAACACCGGGGAGCTGTTTTTT. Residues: CASTWNTGELFF.